This TCR beta chain was documented in a study of long-term antiretroviral therapy in people with HIV. Version v3.0 of the immunoSEQ assay ran at survey level. Libraries were prepared by immunoSEQ multiplex PCR; TCRdb keeps only in-frame clonotypes and omits some of them. The sample includes approximately 11,000 clones, about 80% of them seen just once. This CDR3 spans 15 amino acids. The germline V gene encodes CDR1 SGHTA and CDR2 FQGNSA. Trimming stripped 5 bases from V and 2 bases from J, with 15 bases between. The chain recombines TRBV7-2 with TRBJ2-5; weak D call: TRBD1 (6 bases). The clonotype was recovered from a man younger than 40 with HIV. Sequenced material: unsorted PBMCs, taken at the start of antiretroviral therapy, before treatment. CDR3 region: CASSPQTGWQETQYF. CDR3 nucleotide sequence: TGTGCCAGCAGCCCCCAGACAGGTTGGCAAGAGACCCAGTACTTC.